The rows below give T cell receptor beta chains drawn from one sample of a study of T cell responses to AZD1222 COVID-19 vaccine. The repertoire was sequenced with immunoSEQ multiplex PCR; TCRdb's copy has only in-frame clones and lacks some. This table has approximately 100,000 clones, approximately 89% appearing once. The sequenced sample was peripheral blood, obtained on day 0 of AZD1222 vaccination. The receptors originated from an adult in good health. CDR3s include the opening cysteine and the closing phenylalanine or tryptophan. The D gene is left open where the match is weak. Some rows mark clone size as missing; the rest say once, few, many or name a class of expanded clone.

J gene: TRBJ2-3; D gene: TRBD2; V gene: TRBV6-4; clone size: -; CDR3 protein: CASSALAGGTDTQYF; CDR3 DNA: TGTGCCAGCAGTGCCCTAGCGGGGGGCACAGATACGCAGTATTTT
J gene: TRBJ1-4; D gene: -; V gene: TRBV28; clone size: -; CDR3 protein: CASSLWRSVTFREKLFF; CDR3 DNA: TGTGCCAGCAGTTTATGGAGGTCCGTGACGTTCCGTGAAAAACTGTTTTTT
J gene: TRBJ2-1; D gene: -; V gene: TRBV19; clone size: -; CDR3 protein: CASGLASSYNEQFF; CDR3 DNA: TGTGCCAGCGGACTTGCGAGCTCCTACAATGAGCAGTTCTTC
J gene: TRBJ1-3; D gene: -; V gene: TRBV5-1; clone size: few; CDR3 protein: CASRGDLSGNTIYF; CDR3 DNA: TGCGCCAGCAGGGGGGATCTCTCTGGAAACACCATATATTTT
J gene: TRBJ2-7; D gene: -; V gene: TRBV3-1/TRBV3-2; clone size: -; CDR3 protein: CASSQGGYEQYF; CDR3 DNA: TGTGCCAGCAGCCAAGGAGGTTACGAGCAGTACTTC
J gene: TRBJ1-5; D gene: -; V gene: TRBV6-5; clone size: -; CDR3 protein: CASSSTHGRNQPQHF; CDR3 DNA: TGTGCCAGCAGTTCCACTCATGGACGCAATCAGCCCCAGCATTTT
J gene: TRBJ1-2; D gene: -; V gene: TRBV28; clone size: -; CDR3 protein: CASSLAGSGYTF; CDR3 DNA: TGTGCCAGCAGTCTGGCGGGTTCCGGCTACACCTTC
J gene: TRBJ1-1; D gene: -; V gene: TRBV19; clone size: -; CDR3 protein: CASKIPRRTEAFF; CDR3 DNA: TGTGCCAGTAAAATTCCCCGACGCACTGAAGCTTTCTTT
J gene: TRBJ2-3; D gene: -; V gene: TRBV9; clone size: -; CDR3 protein: CASSGGITDTQYF; CDR3 DNA: TGTGCCAGCAGCGGGGGGATAACAGATACGCAGTATTTT
J gene: TRBJ1-2; D gene: -; V gene: TRBV6-1; clone size: -; CDR3 protein: CASSEANGLYGYTF; CDR3 DNA: TGTGCCAGCAGTGAAGCCAACGGACTCTATGGCTACACCTTC
J gene: TRBJ2-3; D gene: TRBD2; V gene: TRBV5-1; clone size: -; CDR3 protein: CASKRILADTYTQYF; CDR3 DNA: TGCGCCAGCAAGAGGATCCTAGCGGACACCTATACGCAGTATTTT
J gene: TRBJ2-1; D gene: -; V gene: TRBV7-2; clone size: -; CDR3 protein: CASRSRGTPYNEQFF; CDR3 DNA: TGTGCCAGCAGGTCAAGGGGGACCCCCTACAATGAGCAGTTCTTC